Shown below are 20 T cell receptor beta chains from a single sample sequenced in a study of blood T cell repertoires in COVID-19. Repertoires were generated with immunoSEQ multiplex PCR, while TCRdb's copy carries only in-frame clones and drops some. The repertoire has 390,000 or so clones, 86% of them found once; the top ten carry under 1.5%. The sample taken for sequencing was peripheral blood. All receptors derive from a woman aged 25-40 years with active or convalescent COVID-19.

With regard to this clone: The same CDR3 also results from other DNA sequences found in this sample. This chain connects TRBV2 to TRBJ1-2; 8 bases align to TRBD1. The CDR3 covers 13 residues. V lost 4 bases to trimming and J lost 3 bases; unmatched junction nucleotides: 1. Germline V gene sequence: CDR1 SNHLY, CDR2 FYNNEI. The CDR3 is CASSATGDYGYTF. Here the CDR3 DNA reads TGTGCCAGCAGTGCGACAGGGGACTATGGCTACACCTTC.

V usage is TRBV11-2 and J usage is TRBJ2-3; 12 nucleotides agree with TRBD2. The trim removed 5 bases at V and 6 bases at J, leaving 9 bases unmatched. The CDR3 totals 16 residues. CDR1 SGHAT and CDR2 FQNNGV come from the germline V gene. CDR3 coding DNA: TGTGCCAGCAGCGCATCTAGCGGGGGGGTTTTTGATACGCAGTATTTT. Amino acid sequence: CASSASSGGVFDTQYF.

The rearrangement links TRBV4-2 to TRBJ1-2, with D perhaps TRBD1 (5 bases). V dropped 0 bases and J dropped 3 bases, with 17 bases sitting between them. Per germline, CDR1 LGHNA and CDR2 YNFKEQ. The CDR3 has 17 residues. CDR3 DNA: TGTGCCAGCAGCCAAGAATCGGCGTACGGAGGGGACTATGGCTACACCTTC. Its translation is CASSQESAYGGDYGYTF.

The V and J genes are TRBV7-7 and TRBJ1-1; D is undetermined. Per the germline V gene, CDR1 is SSHAT and CDR2 is FNYEAQ (reference sequence). This CDR3 comprises 13 residues. The V end was cut by 2 bases, the J end by 1 base, with 5 bases between. CDR3 loop: CASSLSRNTEAFF. The CDR3 coding sequence is TGTGCCAGCAGCTTATCGCGGAACACTGAAGCTTTCTTT. The complete variable domain, with remaining parts taken from reference TRBV7-7 and TRBJ1-1, reads GAGVSQSPRYKVTKRGQDVTLRCDPISSHATLYWYQQALGQGPEFLTYFNYEAQPDKSGLPSDRFSAERPEGSISTLTIQRTEQRDSAMYRCASSLSRNTEAFFGQGTRLTVV.

This clone was counted once. V usage is TRBV14 and J usage is TRBJ2-3; 9 nucleotides agree with TRBD2. V lost 0 bases and J lost 2; bases outside the gene matches: 9. The germline V gene has CDR1 SGHDN and CDR2 FVKESK. This CDR3 contains 18 residues. CDR3 in DNA: TGTGCCAGCAGCCAAGATGGGGTAGCGGGAGAATTCACAGATACGCAGTATTTT. This encodes CASSQDGVAGEFTDTQYF.

This chain uses TRBV6-2 or TRBV6-3 with TRBJ1-1; D not resolved. The CDR3 runs 14 residues. The germline CDR1 and CDR2 sequences are MNHEY and SVGEGT. The ends were cut back, 2 bases at V and 9 bases at J, with 16 bases in the middle. CDR3 in amino acids: CASSYGSGGDQAFF. In DNA form, the CDR3 reads TGTGCCAGCAGTTACGGCAGTGGAGGCGATCAAGCTTTCTTT.

The V and J genes are TRBV3-1 (or the pseudogene TRBV3-2) and TRBJ1-4; possible D gene TRBD1, 5 bases. The germline V gene has CDR1 LGHDT and CDR2 YNNKEL (reference sequence). The CDR3 extends over 18 amino acids. Trimming stripped 5 bases from V and 0 bases from J, with 19 bases between. This chain's CDR3 is CASSTPTARRTTNEKLFF. The CDR3, as DNA: TGTGCCAGCAGCACCCCGACAGCTCGCCGCACAACTAATGAAAAACTGTTTTTT.

V is TRBV15 and J is TRBJ2-1; TRBD2 matches 11 bases. The V gene's germline CDR1 is LNHNV and CDR2 YYDKDF (reference sequence). The CDR3 spans 16 residues. The J segment lost 0 bases and the V segment lost 8 bases, leaving 6 bases of the junction unmatched. CDR3: CATRTSGPSSYNEQFF. The CDR3 DNA follows: TGTGCCACCCGGACTAGCGGGCCTAGCTCCTACAATGAGCAGTTCTTC.

This rearrangement joins TRBV6-4 to TRBJ2-3; 7 bases map to TRBD2. Germline V gives CDR1 MRHNA, CDR2 SNTAGT. CDR3 size: 15 residues. The V and J ends lost 2 bases and 6 bases, in that order; junction bases with no gene match: 8. The CDR3 region has the DNA TGTGCCAGCAGTGACAGGGCGGGAGAGGTGGATACGCAGTATTTT. The encoded protein is CASSDRAGEVDTQYF.

This clone appeared a few times. The chain links TRBV7-2 to TRBJ1-5; the D gene is possibly TRBD1 (6 bases). Germline CDR1 and CDR2: SGHTA and FQGNSA. V gave up 1 base and J gave up 0 bases, with 7 bases separating them. The CDR3 totals 15 residues. The CDR3: CASSLGRGSNQPQHF. As DNA, the CDR3 is TGTGCCAGCAGCTTAGGCAGGGGTAGCAATCAGCCCCAGCATTTT.

This chain links TRBV3-1 (or the pseudogene TRBV3-2) with TRBJ2-3; the match to TRBD2 covers 9 bases. This CDR3 spans 19 amino acids. V was pared by 5 bases and J by 2 bases, with 17 bases of the junction left unmatched. CDR1 is LGHDT, CDR2 YNNKEL, per germline (reference sequence). The CDR3 spells CASSALTKRERGATDTQYF. CDR3 DNA sequence: TGTGCCAGCAGCGCACTCACAAAACGGGAGCGGGGGGCCACAGATACGCAGTATTTT.

The rearrangement uses TRBV3-1 (or the pseudogene TRBV3-2) and TRBJ2-3; 13 bases match TRBD2. V gave up 4 bases and J gave up 3 bases; unmatched junction bases: 1. The CDR3 is 15 residues long. The germline V gene encodes CDR1 LGHDT and CDR2 YNNKEL (reference sequence). The DNA for the CDR3 is TGTGCCAGCAGCCGGGGACTAGCGGGGACAGATACGCAGTATTTT. This encodes CASSRGLAGTDTQYF.

The V call is TRBV27, the J call TRBJ2-7; D remains unclear. CDR3 length: 15 residues. The V end lost 5 bases, the J end lost 1 base, and 15 bases lay between the germline ends. Germline V lookup: CDR1 MNHEY, CDR2 SMNVEV (reference sequence). CDR3 sequence reads: CASSRASTPSYEQYF. The CDR3 DNA reads as TGTGCCAGCAGTCGAGCCTCGACACCTTCCTACGAGCAGTACTTC.

The chain has TRBV7-2 and TRBJ2-1, with 7 bases that match TRBD1. The CDR3 covers 15 residues. Germline V CDR1 and CDR2: SGHTA, FQGNSA. The J segment lost 2 bases and the V segment lost 6 bases, leaving 7 bases of the junction unmatched. The CDR3 sequence is CASRFDRATYNEQFF. In DNA form, the CDR3 reads TGTGCCAGCAGATTTGACAGGGCAACCTACAATGAGCAGTTCTTC.

The chain carries TRBV2 and TRBJ2-1; 9 nucleotides align to TRBD2. V shed 5 bases and J 10 bases; nucleotides not matched to a gene: 3. The CDR3 extends over 12 amino acids. Germline V gene data show CDR1 as SNHLY and CDR2 as FYNNEI. The CDR3 protein is CASSFLAGEQFF. The DNA of the CDR3 is TGTGCCAGCAGTTTCCTAGCGGGGGAGCAGTTCTTC.

This clone was seen just once. The chain employs TRBV27 and TRBJ2-7; 9 nucleotides agree with TRBD1. The CDR3 loop spans 15 amino acids. Trimming cost V 4 bases and J 1 base; bases outside gene matches: 5. Per germline, CDR1 MNHEY and CDR2 SMNVEV (reference sequence). As DNA, the CDR3 is TGTGCCAGCAGTTATGACAGGGGGACTTCCTACGAGCAGTACTTC. It encodes CASSYDRGTSYEQYF.

The V call is TRBV5-4, the J call TRBJ1-1, with TRBD1 matching 9 bases. CDR1 is SGHNT and CDR2 is YYREEE in the germline V gene (reference sequence). V gave up 4 bases and J gave up 1 base; unmatched junction bases: 14. CDR3 length equals 18 residues. In nucleotides, the CDR3 is TGTGCCAGCAGCCAAACAGGACAGGGGCTGACCGAGAACACTGAAGCTTTCTTT. Residues: CASSQTGQGLTENTEAFF.

The chain recombines TRBV5-8 with TRBJ2-1; 7 bases align to TRBD2. The V and J ends lost 5 bases and 9 bases, in that order; junction bases with no gene match: 14. Germline V gene data show CDR1 as SGHTS and CDR2 as YDEGEE. The CDR3 runs 15 residues. This CDR3 reads CASRAGFGRRSEQFF. CDR3 DNA: TGTGCCAGCAGGGCGGGTTTCGGGAGGAGGTCTGAGCAGTTCTTC. Filled out from reference TRBV5-8 and TRBJ2-1, the complete variable domain reads EAGVTQSPTHLIKTRGQQATLRCSPISGHTSVYWYQQALGLGLQFLLWYDEGEERNRGNFPPRFSGRQFPNYSSELNVNALELEDSALYLCASRAGFGRRSEQFFGPGTRLTVL.

The rearrangement uses TRBV2 and TRBJ1-2; 7 bases are shared with TRBD1. Germline V gene data show CDR1 as SNHLY and CDR2 as FYNNEI. V gave up 6 bases and J gave up 5 bases; unmatched junction bases: 3. The CDR3 covers 12 residues. The CDR3 is CASRGQVYGYTF. The CDR3, as DNA: TGTGCCAGCAGAGGACAGGTTTATGGCTACACCTTC.

The chain carries TRBV5-3 and TRBJ1-5; no definite D call. TRBV5-3 is treated as an ORF (open reading frame) with a function not yet certain. The V end was cut by 0 bases, the J end by 0 bases, with 10 bases between. The length of the CDR3 is 16 residues. This CDR3 reads CARSLGRRYSNQPQHF. CDR3 sequence (DNA): TGTGCCAGAAGCTTGGGACGGAGATATAGCAATCAGCCCCAGCATTTT.